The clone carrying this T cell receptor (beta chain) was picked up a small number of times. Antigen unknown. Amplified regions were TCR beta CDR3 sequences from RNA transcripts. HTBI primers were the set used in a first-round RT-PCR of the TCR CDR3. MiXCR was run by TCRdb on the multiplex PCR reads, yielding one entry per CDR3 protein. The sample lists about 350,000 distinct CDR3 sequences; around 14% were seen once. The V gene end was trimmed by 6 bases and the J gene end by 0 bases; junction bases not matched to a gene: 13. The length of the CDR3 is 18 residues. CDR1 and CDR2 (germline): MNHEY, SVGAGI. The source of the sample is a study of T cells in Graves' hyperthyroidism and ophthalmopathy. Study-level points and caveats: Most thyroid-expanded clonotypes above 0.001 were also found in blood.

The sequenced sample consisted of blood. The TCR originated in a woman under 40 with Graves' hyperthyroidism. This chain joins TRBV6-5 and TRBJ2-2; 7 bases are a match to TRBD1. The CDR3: CASSYTRLTGTNTGELFF. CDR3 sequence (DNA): TGTGCCAGCAGCTATACTCGACTGACAGGGACGAACACCGGGGAGCTGTTTTTT.